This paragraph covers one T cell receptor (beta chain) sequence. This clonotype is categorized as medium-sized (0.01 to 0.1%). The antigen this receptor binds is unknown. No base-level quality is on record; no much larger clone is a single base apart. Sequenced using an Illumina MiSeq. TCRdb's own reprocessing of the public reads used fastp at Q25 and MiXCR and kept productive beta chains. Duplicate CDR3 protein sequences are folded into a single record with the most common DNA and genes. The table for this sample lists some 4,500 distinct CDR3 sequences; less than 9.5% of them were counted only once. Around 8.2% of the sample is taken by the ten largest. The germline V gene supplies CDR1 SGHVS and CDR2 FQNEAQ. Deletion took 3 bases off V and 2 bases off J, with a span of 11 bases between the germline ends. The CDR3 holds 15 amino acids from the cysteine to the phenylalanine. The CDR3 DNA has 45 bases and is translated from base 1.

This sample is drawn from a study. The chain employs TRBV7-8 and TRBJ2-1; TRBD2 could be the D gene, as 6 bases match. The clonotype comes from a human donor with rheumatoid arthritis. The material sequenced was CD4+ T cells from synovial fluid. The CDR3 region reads CASSFSGGAYNEQFF. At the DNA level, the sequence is TGTGCCAGCAGCTTTAGCGGAGGGGCCTACAATGAGCAGTTCTTC.